This T cell receptor beta chain was obtained from a study of metastatic and nonmetastatic thyroid tumors. V lost 5 bases and J lost 0, with 11 bases in between. The CDR3 totals 15 residues. The germline V gene encodes CDR1 KGHSH and CDR2 LQKENI. Original data processing: Using the CDR3 differences seen across clinicopathological groups, the authors built a distant-metastasis classifier for papillary thyroid cancer, which was meant to discriminate distant-metastatic patients. TCRdb reassembled clones from the PCR reads with MiXCR. TCRdb, rather than the study authors, made the V and J calls. The sample includes 49,000 or so clones, around a quarter of them seen just once. No patient had received any treatment before thyroid surgery.

J is TRBJ2-4 and V is TRBV18; no reliable D call. The clonotype comes from a male donor with papillary thyroid cancer or a benign thyroid nodule (not recorded which). Some clones in this sample may be carry-over from other donors' samples. Source material: blood. CDR3 bases: TGTGCCAGCTCAATAGGGATGATAGCCAAAAACATTCAGTACTTC. Its translation: CASSIGMIAKNIQYF.